These 7 T cell receptor beta chains originate from one sample sequenced in a study of OX40 agonist ivuxolimab in advanced cancers. Here immunoSEQ multiplex PCR was the method, and the copy in TCRdb shows in-frame clones only, minus some. This table holds 72,000 or so clones, about four fifths found once. The specimen comprised CD4+ or CD8+ T cells sorted from blood, sampled in a trial of the OX40 agonist ivuxolimab. All receptors derive from an adult with an advanced solid tumor such as melanoma, head and neck, liver or kidney cancer.

This rearrangement joins TRBV29-1 to TRBJ1-2; 9 bases are shared with TRBD1. The trim removed 2 bases at V and 4 bases at J, leaving 2 bases unmatched. The CDR3 is 13 residues long. Germline V CDR1 and CDR2: SQVTM, ANQGSEA. The CDR3 DNA sequence: TGCAGCGTTGAACGGGACAGGGCCTATGGCTACACCTTC. As protein: CSVERDRAYGYTF.

This clone was seen ten or more times. The chain links TRBV30 to TRBJ1-1; no clear D. The germline V gene encodes CDR1 GTSNPN and CDR2 SVGIG (reference sequence). V was clipped by 5 bases and J by 1 base, with 11 bases between them. The length of the CDR3 is 13 residues. The CDR3 is CAWSSRQNTEAFF. As DNA, the CDR3 is TGTGCCTGGTCATCCCGACAGAACACTGAAGCTTTCTTT.

The gene calls are TRBV7-9 and TRBJ1-2, with 9 bases lining up with TRBD1. Per germline, CDR1 SEHNR and CDR2 FQNEAQ (reference sequence). This CDR3 has 17 residues. J gave up 4 bases and V 4 bases, and 13 bases lay outside the gene matches. This CDR3 reads CASSSGGTGSLIYGYTF. The CDR3 coding sequence is TGTGCCAGCAGCTCAGGGGGGACAGGGAGCTTGATCTATGGCTACACCTTC.

The chain links TRBV9 to TRBJ2-5, with D perhaps matching TRBD1 or TRBD2 (5 bases each). Between the trimmed V and J ends, which lost 2 bases and 2 bases, there was a span of 13 bases. CDR3 length equals 15 residues. Germline CDR1 is SGDLS and CDR2 is YYNGEE. CDR3 protein: CASSVGTVGQETQYF. The DNA of the CDR3 is TGTGCCAGCAGCGTCGGGACGGTGGGTCAAGAGACCCAGTACTTC.

This clone was detected only once. The chain is built from TRBV30 and TRBJ2-1; 9 bases are a match to TRBD2. The CDR3 is 14 amino acids. The J segment lost 8 bases and the V segment lost 4 bases, leaving 9 bases of the junction unmatched. Germline CDR1 GTSNPN, CDR2 SVGIG (reference sequence). The CDR3 is CAWTPGLASDEQFF. As DNA, the CDR3 is TGTGCCTGGACACCGGGACTAGCATCGGATGAGCAGTTCTTC. The full variable domain, rest sourced from reference TRBV30 and TRBJ2-1, is SQTIHQWPATLVQPVGSPLSLECTVEGTSNPNLYWYRQAAGRGLQLLFYSVGIGQISSEVPQNLSASRPQDRQFILSSKKLLLSDSGFYLCAWTPGLASDEQFFGPGTRLTVL.

Only a few counts were recorded for this clone. The chain joins TRBV5-1 to TRBJ1-5, with TRBD1 as a possible D gene (6 bases). The CDR3 runs to 15 residues. Trimming took off 0 bases at V and 3 bases at J, with 10 bases between the two ends. Germline assignment: CDR1 SGHRS and CDR2 YFSETQ. Written as DNA, the CDR3 is TGCGCCAGCAGCTTGGCGGGGGGCGACAATCAGCCCCAGCATTTT. It codes for CASSLAGGDNQPQHF.

The rearrangement uses TRBV27 and TRBJ2-4, with D unresolved. The CDR3 has 14 amino acids. V was shortened by 2 bases and J by 3 bases, with 8 bases between the two germline ends. Germline V lookup: CDR1 MNHEY, CDR2 SMNVEV (reference sequence). CDR3 protein: CASSLKRGKNIQYF. CDR3 nucleotides: TGTGCCAGCAGTTTAAAGCGAGGCAAAAACATTCAGTACTTC.